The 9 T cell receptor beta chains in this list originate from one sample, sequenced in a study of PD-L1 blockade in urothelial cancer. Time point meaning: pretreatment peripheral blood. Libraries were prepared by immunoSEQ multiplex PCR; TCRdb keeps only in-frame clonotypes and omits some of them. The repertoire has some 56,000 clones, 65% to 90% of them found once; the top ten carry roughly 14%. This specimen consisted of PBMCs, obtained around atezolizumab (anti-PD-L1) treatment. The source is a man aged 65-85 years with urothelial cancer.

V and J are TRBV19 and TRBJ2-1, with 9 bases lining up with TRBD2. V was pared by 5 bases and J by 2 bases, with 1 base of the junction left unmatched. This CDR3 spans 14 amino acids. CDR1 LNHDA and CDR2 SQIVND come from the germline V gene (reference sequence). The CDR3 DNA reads TGTGCCAGTAGTCTAGCGGGGACCTACAATGAGCAGTTCTTC. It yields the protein CASSLAGTYNEQFF.

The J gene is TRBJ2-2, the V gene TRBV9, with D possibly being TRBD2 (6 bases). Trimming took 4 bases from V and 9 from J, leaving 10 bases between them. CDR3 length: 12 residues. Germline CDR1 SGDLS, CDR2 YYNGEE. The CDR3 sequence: CASSPGGRELFF. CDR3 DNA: TGTGCCAGCAGCCCTGGGGGGAGGGAGCTGTTTTTT.

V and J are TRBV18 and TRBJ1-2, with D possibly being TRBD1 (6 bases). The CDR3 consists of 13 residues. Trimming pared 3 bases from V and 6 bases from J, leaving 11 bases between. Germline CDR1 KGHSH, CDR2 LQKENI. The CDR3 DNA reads TGTGCCAGCTCACCGGGCACAGGGAATGGCTACACCTTC. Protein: CASSPGTGNGYTF.

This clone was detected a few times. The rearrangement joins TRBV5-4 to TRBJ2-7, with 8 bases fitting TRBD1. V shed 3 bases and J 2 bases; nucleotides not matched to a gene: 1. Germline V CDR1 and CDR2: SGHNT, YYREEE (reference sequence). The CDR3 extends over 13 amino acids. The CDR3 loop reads CASSSDRAYEQYF. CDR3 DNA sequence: TGTGCCAGCAGCTCGGACAGGGCCTACGAGCAGTACTTC.

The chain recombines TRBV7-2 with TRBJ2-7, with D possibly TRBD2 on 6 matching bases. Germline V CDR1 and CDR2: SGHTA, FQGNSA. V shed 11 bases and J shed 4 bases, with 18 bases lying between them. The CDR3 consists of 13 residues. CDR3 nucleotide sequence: TGTGCCTCTTCCAGAGCGGGTAGATACGAGCAGTACTTC. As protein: CASSRAGRYEQYF.

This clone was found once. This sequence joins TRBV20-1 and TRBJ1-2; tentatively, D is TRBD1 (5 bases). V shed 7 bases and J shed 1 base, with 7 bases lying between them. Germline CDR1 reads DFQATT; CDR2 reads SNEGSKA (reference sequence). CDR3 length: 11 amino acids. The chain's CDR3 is CSGQLNYGYTF. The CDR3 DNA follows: TGCAGTGGACAGCTTAACTATGGCTACACCTTC.

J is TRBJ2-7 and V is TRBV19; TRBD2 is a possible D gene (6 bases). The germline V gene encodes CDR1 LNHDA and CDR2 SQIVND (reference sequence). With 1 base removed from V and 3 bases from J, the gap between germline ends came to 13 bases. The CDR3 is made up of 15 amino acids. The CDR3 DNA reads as TGTGCCAGTAGTATAGGATCCGGGGGAGTCTACGAGCAGTACTTC. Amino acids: CASSIGSGGVYEQYF.

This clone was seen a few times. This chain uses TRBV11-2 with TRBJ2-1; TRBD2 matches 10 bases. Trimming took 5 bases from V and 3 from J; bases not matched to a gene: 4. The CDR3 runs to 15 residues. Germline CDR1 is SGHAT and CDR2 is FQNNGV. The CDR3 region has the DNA TGTGCCAGCAGCCCTCGGACTAGCGGCTACAATGAGCAGTTCTTC. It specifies CASSPRTSGYNEQFF.

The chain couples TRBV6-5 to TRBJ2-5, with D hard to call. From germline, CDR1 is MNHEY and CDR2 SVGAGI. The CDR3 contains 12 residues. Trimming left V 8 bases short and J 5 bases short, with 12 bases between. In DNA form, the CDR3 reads TGTGCCAGCGAAGAGTGTCGGGAGACCCAGTACTTC. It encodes CASEECRETQYF.